Following are 19 T cell receptor beta chains from one sample sequenced in a study of T cell responses to AZD1222 COVID-19 vaccine. Clones were sequenced by immunoSEQ multiplex PCR, and TCRdb holds only the in-frame ones, with some missing. The sample carries under 150,000 clones, roughly 90% recorded once. The sample was peripheral blood, taken 28 days after the second AZD1222 dose. The receptor set was obtained from an adult who received the AZD1222 COVID-19 vaccine.

The chain couples TRBV28 to TRBJ1-2, with D maybe TRBD1 (5 bases). Germline V CDR1 and CDR2: MDHEN, SYDVKM. The CDR3 sequence is 13 residues long. Trimming removed 6 bases at V and 2 bases at J, with 10 bases between. In DNA form, the CDR3 reads TGTGCCAGCAGCCTAAGACAGAACTATGGCTACACCTTC. The encoded protein is CASSLRQNYGYTF.

The chain has TRBV29-1 and TRBJ1-2; 12 bases match TRBD1. Germline CDR1 SQVTM, CDR2 ANQGSEA. The V gene end was trimmed by 3 bases and the J gene end by 12 bases; junction bases not matched to a gene: 8. CDR3 length: 13 residues. The CDR3 here is CSVDRVGTGGNTF. The CDR3 nucleotides read TGCAGCGTTGACCGAGTCGGGACAGGGGGCAACACCTTC. Full variable domain (missing parts from reference TRBV29-1 and TRBJ1-2): SAVISQKPSRDICQRGTSLTIQCQVDSQVTMMFWYRQQPGQSLTLIATANQGSEATYESGFVIDKFPISRPNLTFSTLTVSNMSPEDSSIYLCSVDRVGTGGNTFGSGTRLTVV.

The rearrangement uses TRBV15 and TRBJ1-2; D may be TRBD1 (5 bases). CDR3 size: 15 residues. V gave up 3 bases and J gave up 4 bases, with 15 bases separating them. CDR1 and CDR2 from the germline V gene are LNHNV and YYDKDF (reference sequence). CDR3 sequence (DNA): TGTGCCACCAGCAGGGGAGTGGGGGGTACCTATGGCTACACCTTC. It codes for CATSRGVGGTYGYTF.

The chain is built from TRBV2 and TRBJ2-3, with 7 bases lining up with TRBD1. Germline V CDR1 and CDR2: SNHLY, FYNNEI. J gave up 2 bases and V 7 bases, and 3 bases lay outside the gene matches. The CDR3 runs to 13 residues. Here the CDR3 reads CASIRGITDTQYF. The DNA for the CDR3 is TGTGCCAGCATCAGGGGGATCACAGATACGCAGTATTTT.

This sequence joins TRBV24-1 and TRBJ2-5, with no clear D. Trimming took 3 bases from V and 0 from J, leaving 10 bases between them. Germline V gene sequence: CDR1 KGHDR, CDR2 SFDVKD. The CDR3 runs to 15 residues. CDR3 nucleotide sequence: TGTGCCACCAGTGATGCCGCCCCGAACCAAGAGACCCAGTACTTC. It encodes CATSDAAPNQETQYF.

This chain links TRBV3-1 (or the pseudogene TRBV3-2) with TRBJ2-2; 7 bases agree with TRBD2. This CDR3 has 16 residues. V lost 0 bases and J lost 5; bases outside the gene matches: 6. Per germline, CDR1 LGHDT and CDR2 YNNKEL (reference sequence). The CDR3 sequence: CASSQDIAGRTGELFF. As DNA, the CDR3 is TGTGCCAGCAGCCAAGATATAGCCGGGAGGACCGGGGAGCTGTTTTTT.

The chain is built from TRBV29-1 and TRBJ2-1; 9 positions agree with TRBD1. Trimming cost V 7 bases and J 9 bases; bases outside gene matches: 28. The CDR3 is 19 residues long. The germline CDR1 and CDR2 sequences are SQVTM and ANQGSEA. In DNA form, the CDR3 reads TGCAGCGACCTCCCTGCTTTAGGACAGGGGCAAAGGCGGCAGGGTGAGCAGTTCTTC. It translates to CSDLPALGQGQRRQGEQFF.

This rearrangement joins TRBV19 to TRBJ2-1; 7 bases are a match to TRBD1. CDR1 is LNHDA and CDR2 is SQIVND in the germline V gene (reference sequence). This CDR3 region has 15 residues. With V trimmed by 4 bases and J by 8 bases, 11 bases remained unmatched. The CDR3: CASSTDRVQVDEQFF. The DNA of the CDR3 is TGTGCCAGTAGTACCGACAGGGTACAGGTCGATGAGCAGTTCTTC.

The chain recombines TRBV28 with TRBJ1-1, with D perhaps matching TRBD1 (6 bases). The V end was cut by 8 bases, the J end by 8 bases, with 12 bases between. Germline V gene data show CDR1 as MDHEN and CDR2 as SYDVKM. This CDR3 region has 11 residues. The CDR3 DNA reads as TGTGCCAGCCTCGGGACAATCGAAGCTTTCTTT. Translated, it gives CASLGTIEAFF.

The chain recombines TRBV7-2 with TRBJ2-3, with 9 bases matching TRBD1. Germline V CDR1 and CDR2: SGHTA, FQGNSA. V shed 5 bases, J shed 2 bases, and the junction held 5 bases outside the gene matches. The CDR3 has 15 residues. As DNA, the CDR3 is TGTGCCAGCAGCACCGGGACAGGGTACACAGATACGCAGTATTTT. Its translation: CASSTGTGYTDTQYF.

V usage is TRBV14 and J usage is TRBJ1-2; possible D gene TRBD1, 6 bases. CDR1 is SGHDN and CDR2 is FVKESK in the germline V gene. The CDR3 contains 15 residues. The V and J ends lost 2 bases and 9 bases respectively, with 19 bases between them. The CDR3 coding sequence is TGTGCCAGCAGCCAACAGAAGGGTACAGGGCAGAGCTACACCTTC. Its protein is CASSQQKGTGQSYTF.

The V call is TRBV7-3, the J call TRBJ2-6; a weak D match, TRBD1 (6 bases). Trimming took off 5 bases at V and 4 bases at J, with 12 bases between the two ends. Germline lookup yields CDR1 SGHTA and CDR2 FQGTGA. CDR3 length: 15 amino acids. The CDR3 spells CASSPTGLGANVLTF. CDR3 DNA sequence: TGTGCCAGCAGCCCAACAGGGTTAGGGGCCAACGTCCTGACTTTC.

This chain joins TRBV5-4 and TRBJ2-7; D is ambiguous. Germline V gene sequence: CDR1 SGHNT, CDR2 YYREEE (reference sequence). V was cut by 0 bases and J by 2 bases, with 12 bases left in between. This CDR3 is 15 amino acids long. The CDR3 region is CASSLGAPGPYEQYF. The CDR3 DNA is TGTGCCAGCAGCTTGGGGGCCCCAGGCCCCTACGAGCAGTACTTC.

The chain uses TRBV6-2 or TRBV6-3 and TRBJ2-4; 9 bases line up with TRBD2. This CDR3 region has 18 residues. Germline-derived CDR1 and CDR2 are MNHEY and SVGEGT. Trimming removed 2 bases from V and 8 bases from J; junction bases left unmatched: 16. The DNA for the CDR3 is TGTGCCAGCAGTTACCCTCCTTTGGCGGGAGGGCCTGGGGACATTCAGTACTTC. Protein: CASSYPPLAGGPGDIQYF.

In this sample, this clone turned up a few times. The CDR3 DNA reads as TGTGCCAGCAGTTACCGAGCTGAAGCTTTCTTT. Translating gives CASSYRAEAFF. The chain carries TRBV6-2 or TRBV6-3 and TRBJ1-1, with D uncertain. The germline CDR1 and CDR2 sequences are MNHEY and SVGEGT. The CDR3 spans 11 residues. Trimming pared 2 bases from V and 6 bases from J, leaving 4 bases between.

This chain links TRBV7-8 with TRBJ2-7, with D perhaps matching TRBD1 or TRBD2 (5 bases each). V was trimmed by 0 bases and J by 2 bases, leaving 14 bases between them. This CDR3 has 16 amino acids. Germline V gene lookup returns CDR1 SGHVS and CDR2 FQNEAQ. CDR3 in amino acids: CASSLAPGPSAYEQYF. The CDR3 nucleotides are TGTGCCAGCAGCTTAGCCCCGGGACCCTCAGCCTACGAGCAGTACTTC.

This sequence joins TRBV4-2 and TRBJ2-1; 9 bases align to TRBD2. V trimming: 1 base; J trimming: 9 bases; junction bases outside the gene matches: 10. The germline gives CDR1 LGHNA, CDR2 YNFKEQ. The length of the CDR3 is 16 residues. In DNA form, the CDR3 reads TGTGCCAGCAGCCAAGGCGCGGGAGGGCGACAGGGTGAGCAGTTCTTC. Its translation is CASSQGAGGRQGEQFF.

The chain links TRBV5-1 to TRBJ2-7, with a weak D call TRBD1 (6 bases). The V and J ends lost 0 bases and 4 bases respectively, with 11 bases between them. From germline, CDR1 is SGHRS and CDR2 YFSETQ. The CDR3 covers 14 residues. The CDR3 loop reads CASSLEGQGYEQYF. For the CDR3, the DNA is TGCGCCAGCAGCTTGGAGGGTCAGGGGTACGAGCAGTACTTC.

The chain recombines TRBV19 with TRBJ1-5; 10 bases line up with TRBD1. The CDR3 runs 15 residues. The V gene's germline CDR1 is LNHDA and CDR2 SQIVND (reference sequence). J lost 5 bases, V lost 6 bases, and 7 bases had no gene match. DNA for the CDR3: TGTGCCAGTAGAGTTCATGGGACAGGGGATCAGCCCCAGCATTTT. It is translated as CASRVHGTGDQPQHF.